Presented here are 10 T cell receptor beta chains from one specimen sequenced in a study of PD-L1 blockade in urothelial cancer. The table came from immunoSEQ multiplex PCR; TCRdb's copy has only in-frame clones and leaves some out. The repertoire holds 45,000 to 60,000 clones, with roughly 87% as singletons. The sequenced sample was PBMCs, obtained around atezolizumab (anti-PD-L1) treatment. The receptors were gathered from a man between 60 and 75 years old with urothelial cancer.

This chain links TRBV5-8 with TRBJ2-7, with 7 positions matching TRBD1. The V segment lost 3 bases and the J segment 2 bases; nucleotides outside the gene matches: 5. The length of the CDR3 is 14 residues. Germline loops: CDR1 SGHTS, CDR2 YDEGEE. As DNA, the CDR3 is TGTGCCAGCAGCTCCGACAGGGACCCCTACGAGCAGTACTTC. Translating it yields CASSSDRDPYEQYF. The variable domain in full, with the rest retrieved from reference TRBV5-8 and TRBJ2-7, is EAGVTQSPTHLIKTRGQQATLRCSPISGHTSVYWYQQALGLGLQFLLWYDEGEERNRGNFPPRFSGRQFPNYSSELNVNALELEDSALYLCASSSDRDPYEQYFGPGTRLTVT.

The CDR3, as DNA: TGTGCCAGCACCGAGGGGGGGGCTTATGGCTACACCTTC. Its protein is CASTEGGAYGYTF. This chain links TRBV7-2 with TRBJ1-2, with D perhaps TRBD1 (6 bases). This CDR3 is built from 13 residues. V was trimmed by 7 bases and J by 5 bases, leaving 14 bases between them. Germline V gene lookup returns CDR1 SGHTA and CDR2 FQGNSA.

The rearrangement joins TRBV30 to TRBJ1-2, with 10 bases fitting TRBD1. J lost 7 bases, V lost 3 bases, and 2 bases had no gene match. The germline V gene encodes CDR1 GTSNPN and CDR2 SVGIG (reference sequence). The CDR3 runs to 12 residues. CDR3 protein: CAWRRDRGGYTF. The CDR3 nucleotides are TGTGCCTGGAGGAGGGACAGGGGTGGCTACACCTTC.

The chain couples TRBV7-9 to TRBJ2-3; possibly TRBD1 for D (6 bases). V was clipped by 6 bases and J by 3 bases, with 16 bases between them. Germline V gene sequence: CDR1 SEHNR, CDR2 FQNEAQ (reference sequence). The CDR3 loop spans 15 amino acids. The CDR3 protein is CASRKRAGATDTQYF. CDR3 nucleotide sequence: TGTGCCAGCAGGAAAAGGGCAGGGGCAACAGATACGCAGTATTTT.

This chain joins TRBV19 and TRBJ1-4; tentatively, D is TRBD1 (6 bases). The germline gives CDR1 LNHDA, CDR2 SQIVND (reference sequence). The V end lost 6 bases, the J end lost 0 bases, and 8 bases lay between the germline ends. CDR3 length: 14 amino acids. CDR3 coding DNA: TGTGCCAGTAGCAGGGGCTCAACTAATGAAAAACTGTTTTTT. Protein sequence: CASSRGSTNEKLFF.

The CDR3 nucleotides read TGTGCCAGCAGTCGTGACAGGGCTAACACCGGGGAGCTGTTTTTT. Protein sequence: CASSRDRANTGELFF. V is TRBV6-1 and J is TRBJ2-2, with 7 bases matching TRBD1. Germline CDR1 and CDR2: MNHNS and SASEGT. J was trimmed by 2 bases and V by 5 bases; bases with no gene match: 5. This CDR3 region has 15 residues.

The V and J genes are TRBV5-4 and TRBJ2-2; perhaps TRBD1 as D (6 bases). This CDR3 has 14 residues. The ends were cut back, 5 bases at V and 2 bases at J, with 10 bases in the middle. Germline V gene lookup returns CDR1 SGHNT and CDR2 YYREEE (reference sequence). The CDR3 bases are TGTGCCAGCAGGGTACAGGGTAACACCGGGGAGCTGTTTTTT. This sequence encodes CASRVQGNTGELFF.

The CDR3 here is CASSPSGAHGYTF. CDR3 nucleotides: TGCGCCAGCAGCCCCTCAGGGGCTCATGGCTACACCTTC. The V call is TRBV5-1, the J call TRBJ1-2; the D gene is possibly TRBD1 (6 bases). The germline gives CDR1 SGHRS, CDR2 YFSETQ. This CDR3 is 13 amino acids long. Trimming took 4 bases from V and 6 from J, leaving 13 bases between them.

In nucleotides, the CDR3 is TGTGCCAGCTCGCAGACAGGGTACGAGCAGTACTTC. It yields the protein CASSQTGYEQYF. This chain connects TRBV18 to TRBJ2-7; the match to TRBD1 covers 7 bases. The trim removed 6 bases at V and 4 bases at J, leaving 3 bases unmatched. The CDR3 is 12 residues long. Looked up from germline, CDR1 is KGHSH and CDR2 is LQKENI.

The J gene is TRBJ2-3, the V gene TRBV12-1; the table assigns TRBD2, which was not confirmed against the DNA. TRBV12-1 is a listed pseudogene. The CDR3 loop spans 18 amino acids. For the CDR3, the DNA is TGTGCCAGCAGCTTTGCGCTGACCGCGGGGGGGCACTCAGATACGCAGTATTTT. It is translated as CASSFALTAGGHSDTQYF.